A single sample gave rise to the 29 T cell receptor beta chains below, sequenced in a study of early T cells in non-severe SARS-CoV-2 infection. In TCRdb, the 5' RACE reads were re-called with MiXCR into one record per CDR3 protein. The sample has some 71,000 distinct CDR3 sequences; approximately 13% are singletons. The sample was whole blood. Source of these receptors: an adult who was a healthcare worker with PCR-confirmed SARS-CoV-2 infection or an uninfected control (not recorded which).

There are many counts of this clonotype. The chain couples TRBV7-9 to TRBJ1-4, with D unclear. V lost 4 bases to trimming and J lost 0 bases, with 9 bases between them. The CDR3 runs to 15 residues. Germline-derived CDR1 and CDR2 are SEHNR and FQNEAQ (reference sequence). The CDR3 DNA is TGTGCCAGCAGCTCCCCAGGTGCAACTAATGAAAAACTGTTTTTT. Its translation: CASSSPGATNEKLFF.

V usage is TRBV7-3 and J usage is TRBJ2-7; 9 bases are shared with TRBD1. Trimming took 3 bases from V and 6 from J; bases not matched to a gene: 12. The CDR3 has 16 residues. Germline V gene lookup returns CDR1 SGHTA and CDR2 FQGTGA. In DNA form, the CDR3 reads TGTGCCAGCAGCTTGGTAGGGGGACAGGGTACTGCCGAGCAGTACTTC. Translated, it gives CASSLVGGQGTAEQYF.

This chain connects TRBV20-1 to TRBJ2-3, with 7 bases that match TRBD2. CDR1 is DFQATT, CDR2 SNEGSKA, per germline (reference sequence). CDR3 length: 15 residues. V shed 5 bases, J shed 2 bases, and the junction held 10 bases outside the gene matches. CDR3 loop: CSAPWAGVATDTQYF. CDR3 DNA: TGCAGTGCTCCTTGGGCGGGGGTGGCCACAGATACGCAGTATTTT.

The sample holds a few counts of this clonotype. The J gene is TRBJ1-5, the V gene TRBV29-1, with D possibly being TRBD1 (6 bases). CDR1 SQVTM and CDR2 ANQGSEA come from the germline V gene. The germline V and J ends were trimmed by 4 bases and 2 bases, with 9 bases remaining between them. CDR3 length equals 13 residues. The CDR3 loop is CSVGSGGNQPQHF. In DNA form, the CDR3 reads TGCAGCGTTGGGTCAGGGGGCAATCAGCCCCAGCATTTT.

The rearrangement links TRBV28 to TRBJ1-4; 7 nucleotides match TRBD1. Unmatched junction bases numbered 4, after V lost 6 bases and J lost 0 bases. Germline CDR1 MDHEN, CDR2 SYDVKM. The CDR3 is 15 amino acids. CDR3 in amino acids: CASRGTAATNEKLFF. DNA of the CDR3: TGTGCCAGCAGGGGGACAGCCGCAACTAATGAAAAACTGTTTTTT.

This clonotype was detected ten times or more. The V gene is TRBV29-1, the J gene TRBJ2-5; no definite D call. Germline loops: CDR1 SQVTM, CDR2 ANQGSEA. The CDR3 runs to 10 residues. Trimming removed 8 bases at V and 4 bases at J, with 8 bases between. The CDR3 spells CSTWLETQYF. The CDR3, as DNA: TGCAGCACCTGGTTAGAGACCCAGTACTTC.

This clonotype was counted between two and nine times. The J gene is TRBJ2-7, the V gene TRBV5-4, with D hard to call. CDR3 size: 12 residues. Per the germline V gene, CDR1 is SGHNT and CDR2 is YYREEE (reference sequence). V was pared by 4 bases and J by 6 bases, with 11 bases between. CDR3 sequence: CASSLTVGEQYF. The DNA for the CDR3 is TGTGCCAGCAGCCTCACTGTCGGCGAGCAGTACTTC. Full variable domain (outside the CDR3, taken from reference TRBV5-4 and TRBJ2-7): ETGVTQSPTHLIKTRGQQVTLRCSSQSGHNTVSWYQQALGQGPQFIFQYYREEENGRGNFPPRFSGLQFPNYSSELNVNALELDDSALYLCASSLTVGEQYFGPGTRLTVT.

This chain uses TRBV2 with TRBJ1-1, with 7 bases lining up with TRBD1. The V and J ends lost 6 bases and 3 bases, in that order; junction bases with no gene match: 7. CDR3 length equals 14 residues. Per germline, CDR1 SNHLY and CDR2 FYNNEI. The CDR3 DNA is TGTGCCAGCAGACGGGACAGCGGTTACACTGAAGCTTTCTTT. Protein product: CASRRDSGYTEAFF.

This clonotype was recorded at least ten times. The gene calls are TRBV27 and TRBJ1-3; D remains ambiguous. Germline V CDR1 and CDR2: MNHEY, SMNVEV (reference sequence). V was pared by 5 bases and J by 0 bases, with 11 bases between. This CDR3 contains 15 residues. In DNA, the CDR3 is TGTGCCAGCAGTCCCTTCTCTGACTCTGGAAACACCATATATTTT. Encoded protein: CASSPFSDSGNTIYF.

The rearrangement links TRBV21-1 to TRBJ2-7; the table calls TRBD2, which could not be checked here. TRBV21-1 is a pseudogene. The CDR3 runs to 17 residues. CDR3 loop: CASSKYLTSGGPYEQYF. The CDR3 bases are TGTGCCAGCAGCAAGTACTTGACTAGCGGGGGCCCCTACGAGCAGTACTTC.

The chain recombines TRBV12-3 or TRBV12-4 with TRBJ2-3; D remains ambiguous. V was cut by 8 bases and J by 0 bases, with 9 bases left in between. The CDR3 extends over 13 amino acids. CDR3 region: CASVYHSTDTQYF. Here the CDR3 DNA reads TGTGCCAGCGTGTATCATAGCACAGATACGCAGTATTTT.

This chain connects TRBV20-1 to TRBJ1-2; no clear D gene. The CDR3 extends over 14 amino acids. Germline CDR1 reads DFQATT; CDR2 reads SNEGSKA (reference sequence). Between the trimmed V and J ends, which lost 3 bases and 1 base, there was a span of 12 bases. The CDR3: CSASPLGFNYGYTF. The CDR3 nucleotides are TGCAGTGCTAGCCCCCTTGGCTTTAACTATGGCTACACCTTC.

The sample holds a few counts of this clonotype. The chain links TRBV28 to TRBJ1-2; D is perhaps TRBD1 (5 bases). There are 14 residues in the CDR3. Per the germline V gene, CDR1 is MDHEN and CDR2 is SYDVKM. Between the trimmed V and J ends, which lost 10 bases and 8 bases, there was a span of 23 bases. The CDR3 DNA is TGTGCCACCACACCGGACAATAGGTCTGAGGGCTACACCTTC. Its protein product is CATTPDNRSEGYTF.

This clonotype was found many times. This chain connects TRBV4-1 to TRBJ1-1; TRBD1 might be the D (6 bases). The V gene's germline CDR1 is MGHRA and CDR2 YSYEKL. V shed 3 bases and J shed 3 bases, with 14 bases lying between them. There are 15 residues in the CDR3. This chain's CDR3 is CASSQRGELDTEAFF. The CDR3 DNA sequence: TGCGCCAGCAGCCAGAGGGGGGAGCTGGACACTGAAGCTTTCTTT.

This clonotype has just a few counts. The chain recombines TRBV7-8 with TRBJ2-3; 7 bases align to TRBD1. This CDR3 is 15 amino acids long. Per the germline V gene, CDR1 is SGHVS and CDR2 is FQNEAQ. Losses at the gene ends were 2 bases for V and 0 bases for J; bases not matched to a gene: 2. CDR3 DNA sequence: TGTGCCAGCAGCTTACCGACAGGGAGCACAGATACGCAGTATTTT. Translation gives CASSLPTGSTDTQYF. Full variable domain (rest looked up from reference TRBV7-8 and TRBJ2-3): GAGVSQSPRYKVAKRGQDVALRCDPISGHVSLFWYQQALGQGPEFLTYFQNEAQLDKSGLPSDRFFAERPEGSVSTLKIQRTQQEDSAVYLCASSLPTGSTDTQYFGPGTRLTVL.

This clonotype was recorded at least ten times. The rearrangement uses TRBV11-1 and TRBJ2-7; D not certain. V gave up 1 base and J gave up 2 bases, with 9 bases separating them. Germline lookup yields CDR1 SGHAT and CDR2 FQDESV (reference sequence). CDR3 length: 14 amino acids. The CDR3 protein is CASSLDGLTYEQYF. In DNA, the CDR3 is TGTGCCAGCAGCTTAGACGGGTTAACCTACGAGCAGTACTTC.

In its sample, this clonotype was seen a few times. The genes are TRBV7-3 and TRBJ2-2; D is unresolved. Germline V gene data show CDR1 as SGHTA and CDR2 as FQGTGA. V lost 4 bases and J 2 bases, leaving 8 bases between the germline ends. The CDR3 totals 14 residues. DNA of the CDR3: TGTGCCAGCAGCTCCAGGCTAAACACCGGGGAGCTGTTTTTT. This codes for CASSSRLNTGELFF.

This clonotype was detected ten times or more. CDR3 DNA sequence: TGCAGCGCCCGCGGGGGGCCGGGCACTGAAGCTTTCTTT. This encodes CSARGGPGTEAFF. The chain is built from TRBV29-1 and TRBJ1-1, with D perhaps matching TRBD1 (6 bases). CDR3 length: 13 residues. Trimming stripped 7 bases from V and 4 bases from J, with 16 bases between. Per germline, CDR1 SQVTM and CDR2 ANQGSEA.

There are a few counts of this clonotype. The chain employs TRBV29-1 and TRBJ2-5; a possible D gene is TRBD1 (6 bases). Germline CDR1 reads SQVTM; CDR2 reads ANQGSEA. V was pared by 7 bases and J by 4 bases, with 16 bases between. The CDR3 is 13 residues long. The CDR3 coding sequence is TGCAGCGCAGGGGAGTGGGGGCTAGAGACCCAGTACTTC. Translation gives CSAGEWGLETQYF.

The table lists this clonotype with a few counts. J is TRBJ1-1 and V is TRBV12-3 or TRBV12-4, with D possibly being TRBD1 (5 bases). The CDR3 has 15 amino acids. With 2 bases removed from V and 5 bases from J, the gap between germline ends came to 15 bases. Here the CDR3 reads CASSLQGSMGTEAFF. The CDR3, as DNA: TGTGCCAGCAGTTTACAGGGCAGTATGGGAACTGAAGCTTTCTTT.

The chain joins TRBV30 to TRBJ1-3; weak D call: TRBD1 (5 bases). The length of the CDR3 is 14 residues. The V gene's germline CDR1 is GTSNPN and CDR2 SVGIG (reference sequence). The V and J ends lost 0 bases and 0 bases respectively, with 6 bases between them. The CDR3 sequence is CAWSVGGSGNTIYF. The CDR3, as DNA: TGTGCCTGGAGTGTTGGGGGCTCTGGAAACACCATATATTTT.

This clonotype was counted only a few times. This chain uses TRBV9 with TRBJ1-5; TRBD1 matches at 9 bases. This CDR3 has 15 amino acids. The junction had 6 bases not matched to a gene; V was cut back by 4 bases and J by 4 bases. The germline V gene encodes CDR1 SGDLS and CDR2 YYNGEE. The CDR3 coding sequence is TGTGCCAGCAGCCCGGGGACAGGGCTTAATCAGCCCCAGCATTTT. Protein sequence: CASSPGTGLNQPQHF. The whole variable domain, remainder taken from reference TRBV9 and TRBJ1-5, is DSGVTQTPKHLITATGQRVTLRCSPRSGDLSVYWYQQSLDQGLQFLIQYYNGEERAKGNILERFSAQQFPDLHSELNLSSLELGDSALYFCASSPGTGLNQPQHFGDGTRLSIL.

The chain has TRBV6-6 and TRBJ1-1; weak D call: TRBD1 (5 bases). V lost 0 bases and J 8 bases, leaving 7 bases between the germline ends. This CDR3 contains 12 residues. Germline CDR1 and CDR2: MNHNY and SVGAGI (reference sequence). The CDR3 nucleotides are TGTGCCAGCAGTTACTCGGGGGAAGAAGCTTTCTTT. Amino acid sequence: CASSYSGEEAFF.

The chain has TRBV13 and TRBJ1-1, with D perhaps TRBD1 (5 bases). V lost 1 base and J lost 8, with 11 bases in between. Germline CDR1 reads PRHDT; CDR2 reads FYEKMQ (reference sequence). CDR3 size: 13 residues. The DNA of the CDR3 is TGTGCCAGCAGCTTAGTCGACAGATTAGAAGCTTTCTTT. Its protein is CASSLVDRLEAFF.

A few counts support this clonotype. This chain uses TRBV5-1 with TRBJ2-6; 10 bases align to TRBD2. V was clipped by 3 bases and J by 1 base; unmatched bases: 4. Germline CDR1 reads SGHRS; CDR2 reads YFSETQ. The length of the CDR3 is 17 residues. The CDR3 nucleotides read TGCGCCAGCAGCTCACTAGCGGGGTTTTCTGGGGCCAACGTCCTGACTTTC. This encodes CASSSLAGFSGANVLTF.

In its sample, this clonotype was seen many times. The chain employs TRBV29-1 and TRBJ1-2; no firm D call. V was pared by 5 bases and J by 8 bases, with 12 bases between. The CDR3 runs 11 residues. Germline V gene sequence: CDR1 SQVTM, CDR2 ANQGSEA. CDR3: CSVFLDGGYTF. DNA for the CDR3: TGCAGCGTTTTCCTGGACGGGGGCTACACCTTC. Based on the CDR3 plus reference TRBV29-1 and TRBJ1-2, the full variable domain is SAVISQKPSRDICQRGTSLTIQCQVDSQVTMMFWYRQQPGQSLTLIATANQGSEATYESGFVIDKFPISRPNLTFSTLTVSNMSPEDSSIYLCSVFLDGGYTFGSGTRLTVV.

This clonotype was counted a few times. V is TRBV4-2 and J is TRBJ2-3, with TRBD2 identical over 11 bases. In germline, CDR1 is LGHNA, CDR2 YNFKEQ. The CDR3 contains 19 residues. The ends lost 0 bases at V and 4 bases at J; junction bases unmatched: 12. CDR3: CASSQDYSGGAGYADTQYF. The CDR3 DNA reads TGTGCCAGCAGCCAAGATTATAGCGGGGGGGCCGGTTACGCAGATACGCAGTATTTT.

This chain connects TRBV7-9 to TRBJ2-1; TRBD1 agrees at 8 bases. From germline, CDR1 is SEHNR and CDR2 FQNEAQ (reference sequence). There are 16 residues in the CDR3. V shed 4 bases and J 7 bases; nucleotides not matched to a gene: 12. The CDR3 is CASSSTGGRATNEQFF. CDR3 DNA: TGTGCCAGCAGCTCAACAGGGGGTCGGGCGACTAATGAGCAGTTCTTC.

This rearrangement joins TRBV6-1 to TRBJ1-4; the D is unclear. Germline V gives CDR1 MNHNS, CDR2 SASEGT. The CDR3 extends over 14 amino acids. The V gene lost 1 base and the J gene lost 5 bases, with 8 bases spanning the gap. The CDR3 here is CASSEVQENEKLFF. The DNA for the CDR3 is TGTGCCAGCAGTGAAGTTCAGGAGAATGAAAAACTGTTTTTT.